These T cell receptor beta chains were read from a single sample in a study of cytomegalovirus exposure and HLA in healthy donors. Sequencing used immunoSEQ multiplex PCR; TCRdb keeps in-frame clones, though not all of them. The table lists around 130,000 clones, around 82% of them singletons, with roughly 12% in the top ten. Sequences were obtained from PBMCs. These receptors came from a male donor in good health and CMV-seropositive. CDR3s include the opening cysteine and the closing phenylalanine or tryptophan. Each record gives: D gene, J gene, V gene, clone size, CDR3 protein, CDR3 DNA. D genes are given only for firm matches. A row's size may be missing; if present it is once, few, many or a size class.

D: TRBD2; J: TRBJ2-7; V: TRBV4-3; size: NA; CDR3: CASSQGLAGSGEQYF; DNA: TGCGCCAGCAGCCAAGGACTAGCGGGATCGGGGGAGCAGTACTTC
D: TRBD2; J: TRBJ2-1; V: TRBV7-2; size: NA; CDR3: CASSRLREGGNEQFF; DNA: TGTGCCAGCAGCCGTCTGCGGGAGGGGGGGAATGAGCAGTTCTTC
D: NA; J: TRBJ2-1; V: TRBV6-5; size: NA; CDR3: CASTRGPGDEQFF; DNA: TGTGCCAGCACCCGGGGACCGGGGGATGAGCAGTTCTTC
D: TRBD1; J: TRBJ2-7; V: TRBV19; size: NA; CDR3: CASSIEQGAGEQYF; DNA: TGTGCCAGTAGTATCGAACAGGGGGCAGGCGAGCAGTACTTC
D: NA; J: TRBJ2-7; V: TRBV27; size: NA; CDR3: CASSLTTGTVYEQYF; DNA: TGTGCCAGCAGTCTAACCACCGGGACTGTCTACGAGCAGTACTTC
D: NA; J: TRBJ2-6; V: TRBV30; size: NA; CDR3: CAWKLTPGANVLTF; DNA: TGTGCCTGGAAGCTCACCCCTGGGGCCAACGTCCTGACTTTC
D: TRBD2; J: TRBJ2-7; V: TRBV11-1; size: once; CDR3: CASSRTSGRVSEQYF; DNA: TGTGCCAGCAGTCGGACTAGCGGGAGGGTTAGCGAGCAGTACTTC
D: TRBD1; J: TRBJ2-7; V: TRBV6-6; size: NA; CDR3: CASSQGQGSYEQYF; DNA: TGTGCCAGCAGTCAAGGACAGGGCTCCTACGAGCAGTACTTC
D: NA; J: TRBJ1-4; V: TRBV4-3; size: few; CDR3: CASSHGARNEKLFF; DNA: TGCGCCAGCAGCCATGGGGCACGGAATGAAAAACTGTTTTTT
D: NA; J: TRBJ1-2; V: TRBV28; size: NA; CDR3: CASSSYGYTF; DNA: TGTGCCAGCAGCTCGTATGGCTACACCTTC
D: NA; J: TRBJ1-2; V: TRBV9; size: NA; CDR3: CASSAVRGYTF; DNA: TGTGCCAGCAGCGCGGTTCGAGGCTACACCTTC
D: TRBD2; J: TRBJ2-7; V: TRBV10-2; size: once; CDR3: CASSEWSGRRAYEQYF; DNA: TGCGCCAGCAGTGAGTGGAGCGGGAGGAGGGCCTACGAGCAGTACTTC
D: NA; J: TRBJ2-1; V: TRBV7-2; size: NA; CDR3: CASSLGLDSYNEQFF; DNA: TGTGCCAGCAGCTTAGGGCTAGATTCGTACAATGAGCAGTTCTTC
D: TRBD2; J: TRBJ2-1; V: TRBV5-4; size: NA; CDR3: CASSPRLASNEQFF; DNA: TGTGCCAGCAGCCCCAGACTAGCGTCCAATGAGCAGTTCTTC
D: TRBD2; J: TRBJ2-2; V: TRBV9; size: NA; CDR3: CASSLGTSGRVSGELFF; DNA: TGTGCCAGCAGCTTAGGGACTAGCGGGAGAGTTTCCGGGGAGCTGTTTTTT
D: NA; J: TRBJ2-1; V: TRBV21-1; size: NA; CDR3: CASSPPPKVRDPYNEQFF; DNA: TGTGCCAGCAGTCCCCCCCCCAAAGTACGGGATCCCTACAATGAGCAGTTCTTC
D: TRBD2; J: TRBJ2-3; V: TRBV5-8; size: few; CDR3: CASSLVGGRVGDTQYF; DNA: TGTGCCAGCAGCTTAGTTGGCGGGAGGGTAGGGGATACGCAGTATTTT
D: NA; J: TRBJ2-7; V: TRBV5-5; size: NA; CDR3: CASSPRLIGDSYEQYF; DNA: TGTGCCAGCAGCCCGCGGCTTATAGGGGACTCCTACGAGCAGTACTTC
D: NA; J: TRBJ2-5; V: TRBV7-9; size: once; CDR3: CASSLDSGTQYF; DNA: TGTGCCAGCAGCCTTGATAGTGGGACCCAGTACTTC
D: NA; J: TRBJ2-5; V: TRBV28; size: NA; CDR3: CASGGTQYF; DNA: TGTGCCAGCGGGGGGACCCAGTACTTC
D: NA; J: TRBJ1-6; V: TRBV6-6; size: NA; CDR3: CASSPGGGTNSPLHF; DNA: TGTGCCAGCAGCCCCGGCGGGGGAACGAATTCACCCCTCCACTTT
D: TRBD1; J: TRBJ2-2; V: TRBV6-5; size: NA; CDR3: CASSSATGESTGELFF; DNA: TGTGCCAGCAGTTCCGCGACAGGGGAGAGTACCGGGGAGCTGTTTTTT
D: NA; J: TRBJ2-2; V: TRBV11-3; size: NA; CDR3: CASSLQDTGELFF; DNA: TGTGCCAGCAGCTTACAGGACACCGGGGAGCTGTTTTTT
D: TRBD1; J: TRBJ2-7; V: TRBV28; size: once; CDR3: CASSKGAIRYF; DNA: TGTGCCAGCTCCAAGGGGGCTATACGGTACTTC
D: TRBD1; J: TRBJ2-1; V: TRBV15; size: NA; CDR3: CATSRRTGGINEQFF; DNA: TGTGCCACCAGCAGACGGACAGGGGGCATCAATGAGCAGTTCTTC
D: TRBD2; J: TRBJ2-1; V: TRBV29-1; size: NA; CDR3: CSVDGTSGRARGQFF; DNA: TGCAGCGTTGATGGGACTAGCGGGAGGGCGAGGGGGCAGTTCTTC
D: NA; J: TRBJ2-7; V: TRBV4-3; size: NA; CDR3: CASSQDAQGIYEQYF; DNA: TGCGCCAGCAGCCAAGATGCACAGGGCATCTACGAGCAGTACTTC